Listed below are T cell receptor beta chains from one sample, sequenced in a study of molecular identifiers for immune sequencing clone quantification. TCRdb itself ran the PCR reads through MiXCR, one entry per CDR3 protein. Of under 600,000 distinct CDR3 sequences in the sample, over 20% were seen once. Specimen: naive CD8+ T cells from blood, with Jurkat cell RNA spiked in. The receptors come from a human donor in good health. Some libraries in this study had Jurkat cell RNA spiked in. CDR3s include the opening cysteine and the closing phenylalanine or tryptophan. A D gene is named only where the DNA matches it firmly. Not every row has a clone size; where given, it reads once, few, many or a size class.

clone_size	d_call	v_call	j_call	cdr3_nt	cdr3_aa
many	NA	TRBV7-2	TRBJ2-7	TGTGCCAGCAGCTTAGGGCCCTGGGGGGCAGGCTACGAGCAGTACTTC	CASSLGPWGAGYEQYF
NA	NA	TRBV28	TRBJ1-1	TGTGCCAGCAGTTCCCGACAGAGGATGAACACTGAAGCTTTCTTT	CASSSRQRMNTEAFF
NA	TRBD1	TRBV12-3/TRBV12-4	TRBJ1-5	TGTGCCAGCAGTTTTGGGTCAGGGGGGGGTCAGCCCCAGCATTTT	CASSFGSGGGQPQHF
NA	NA	TRBV7-9	TRBJ2-3	TGTGCCAGCAGCGGACGGACTGCCACAGATACGCAGTATTTT	CASSGRTATDTQYF
many	NA	TRBV7-9	TRBJ1-5	TGTGCCAGCAGCCTGACAGAGGGGATTCAGCCCCAGCATTTT	CASSLTEGIQPQHF
many	TRBD2	TRBV20-1	TRBJ2-7	TGCAGTGCTAGAGAAGTGGCGGGAGGGAATATCTTGGAGCAGTACTTC	CSAREVAGGNILEQYF
many	NA	TRBV6-5	TRBJ2-3	TGTGCCAGCAGTTATACGCCCTCCACAGATACGCAGTATTTT	CASSYTPSTDTQYF
many	TRBD1	TRBV4-1	TRBJ2-7	TGCGCCAGCAGCCAAAGACAGGGGCACTACGAGCAGTACTTC	CASSQRQGHYEQYF
NA	NA	TRBV12-3/TRBV12-4	TRBJ1-4	TGTGCCACCAGAAATGCAGCTAATGAAAAACTGTTTTTT	CATRNAANEKLFF
NA	TRBD1	TRBV27	TRBJ2-1	TGTGCCAGCAGCTTCGGACAGGGGGCGAATGAGCAGTTCTTC	CASSFGQGANEQFF
NA	TRBD1	TRBV7-9	TRBJ2-7	TGTGCCAGCAGCTTAGGGACAGGGCTAAGCGAGCAGTACTTC	CASSLGTGLSEQYF
NA	NA	TRBV6-5	TRBJ2-5	TGTGCCAGCAGTGCAGGGTCCGGAGGCCAAGAGACCCAGTACTTC	CASSAGSGGQETQYF
NA	NA	TRBV27	TRBJ1-5	TGTGCCAGCAGTCCCCAGGATAATAGCAATCAGCCCCAGCATTTT	CASSPQDNSNQPQHF
once	NA	TRBV28	TRBJ2-3	TGTGCCAGCAGCACACAGGACACCTTAGATGCGCAGTATTTT	CASSTQDTLDAQYF
many	NA	TRBV29-1	TRBJ2-2	TGCAGCGTTGAACTAGAAAACACCGGGGAGCTGTTTTTT	CSVELENTGELFF
NA	TRBD2	TRBV7-6	TRBJ2-1	TGTGCCAGCAGACTCGGGACTAGTAACTTGGATGAGCAGTTCTTC	CASRLGTSNLDEQFF
NA	NA	TRBV6-1	TRBJ2-3	TGTGCCAGCAGTGATATTGTTGCTACGCAGTATTTT	CASSDIVATQYF
few	NA	TRBV20-1	TRBJ1-5	TGCAGTGCTAGAGATTGGACCGCTAGCAATCAGCCCCAGCATTTT	CSARDWTASNQPQHF
many	TRBD1	TRBV29-1	TRBJ1-1	TGCAGCGTTGATGGAGAGGACAGGGGCATGAACACTGAAGCTTTCTTT	CSVDGEDRGMNTEAFF
NA	TRBD2	TRBV4-3	TRBJ2-2	TGCGCCAGCAGCCAAGGCCGGGAGGTGAACACCGGGGAGCTGTTTTTT	CASSQGREVNTGELFF
NA	NA	TRBV6-5	TRBJ2-1	TGTGCCAGCAGTTACTCTTTGGGTCTACACAATGAGCAGTTCTTC	CASSYSLGLHNEQFF
many	NA	TRBV7-8	TRBJ2-5	TGTGCCAGCAGCCCGTGGGACCAAGAGACCCAGTACTTC	CASSPWDQETQYF
many	NA	TRBV12-3/TRBV12-4	TRBJ2-2	TGTGCCAGCAGTTTGTCCGACAGTGCCGGGGAGCTGTTTTTT	CASSLSDSAGELFF
few	NA	TRBV6-2/TRBV6-3	TRBJ2-7	TGTGCCAGCGGCAGGGGCGTTACGTACGAGCAGTACTTC	CASGRGVTYEQYF
many	NA	TRBV6-2/TRBV6-3	TRBJ1-5	TGTGCCAGCAGCAACAGAATCGGGAATCAGCCCCAGCATTTT	CASSNRIGNQPQHF
few	NA	TRBV12-3/TRBV12-4	TRBJ1-1	TGTGCCAGCAGCCCCGGGGGGCCCAGCGCTGAAGCTTTCTTT	CASSPGGPSAEAFF
many	TRBD1	TRBV5-6	TRBJ1-1	TGTGCCAGCAGCTCAGAAGGGACAGCTAACACTGAAGCTTTCTTT	CASSSEGTANTEAFF
NA	NA	TRBV4-2	TRBJ2-1	TGTGCCAGCAGAGAAGCTGACTGGAATGAGCAGTTCTTC	CASREADWNEQFF
NA	NA	TRBV6-5	TRBJ1-2	TGTGCCAGCAGTTACTCAGAGGACACCTATGGCTACATCTTC	CASSYSEDTYGYIF
many	NA	TRBV7-9	TRBJ2-7	TGTGCCAGCAGACCCCACCTAGGGGGCTACGAGCAGTACTTC	CASRPHLGGYEQYF
few	TRBD1	TRBV2	TRBJ2-2	TGTGCCAGCAGTGATCCGGGACAGGGGTCCGGCGGGGAGCTGTTTTTT	CASSDPGQGSGGELFF
few	NA	TRBV27	TRBJ2-3	TGTGCCAGCAGTTTATCGTACGATACGCAGTATTTT	CASSLSYDTQYF
many	TRBD1	TRBV6-2/TRBV6-3	TRBJ2-7	TGTGCCAGCAGTTCCTCGGGACAGGGGTTTTGGGAGCAGTACTTC	CASSSSGQGFWEQYF